This entry features one TCR beta chain sequence. The antigen is not known. The sample belongs to a study of graft-versus-host responses after intestinal transplantation. Across the study: Each transplant was multivisceral, liver-intestinal, or isolated intestinal. Tacrolimus and steroids were given for around 3 years to all recipients after anti-thymocyte globulin induction.

Sequencing was performed with immunoSEQ multiplex PCR; in TCRdb, only in-frame clones are kept and a portion is missing. The sample comprises about 78,000 clones, around nine tenths of which are singletons, and over 7% rests with the top ten. The source material was unstimulated CD8+ T cells sorted from spleen or lymph node cells, sampled before transplant. This sequence was found in a human donor who was the organ donor for an intestinal transplant.

CDR3 residues: CASSLQQWETQYF. The CDR3, as DNA: TGTGCCAGCAGTTTACAGCAGTGGGAGACCCAGTACTTC. This chain joins TRBV28 and TRBJ2-5, with D unclear. The CDR3 runs 13 residues. V dropped 2 bases and J dropped 5 bases, with 9 bases sitting between them. CDR1 is MDHEN, CDR2 SYDVKM, per germline.